The TCR beta chain described here comes from a study of radiation and T cells in renal cell carcinoma. The table came from immunoSEQ multiplex PCR; TCRdb's copy has only in-frame clones and leaves some out. The sample records approximately 92,000 clones, around 81% being singletons. Time point specified: blood 4 weeks post-SBRT, at nephrectomy. The treatment was: 15 Gy SBRT to primary tumor, nephrectomy 4 weeks later. This clone was seen more than once but under ten times. Deletions cut 3 bases from V and 6 bases from J, with 9 bases between. CDR3 length equals 13 residues. Germline V gene data show CDR1 as LNHNV and CDR2 as YYDKDF (reference sequence).

This clonotype was sampled from a man aged 50 to 60 with renal cell carcinoma. The sequenced sample was blood, obtained from a patient whose treatment included radiotherapy and nephrectomy. The rearrangement uses TRBV15 and TRBJ1-5; possible D gene TRBD1, 5 bases. The CDR3 is CATSSAQGQPQHF. The CDR3 coding sequence is TGTGCCACCAGCAGCGCCCAGGGTCAGCCCCAGCATTTT.